This is a list of T cell receptor beta chains from one sample in a study of CXCR3-negative and CXCR3-positive naive CD8 T cells. Reanalyzing the 5' RACE reads, TCRdb keeps one entry per CDR3 protein, without DNA. The record lists fewer than 95,000 distinct CDR3 sequences, of which the ten most abundant hold about 1%. Material for sequencing was naive CXCR3- CD8+ T cells from blood. The receptors originated from a human donor in good health. Some clones in this sample may be carry-over from other donors' samples. The CDR3 runs from the conserved cysteine through the conserved F or W.

J,V,CDR3
TRBJ1-2,TRBV25-1,CASSVLEGYGYTF
TRBJ2-1,TRBV14,CASSQDEVWTSGFNEQFF
TRBJ2-7,TRBV29-1,CSVEGLAGYEQYF
TRBJ1-1,TRBV5-1,CASSLLQMNTEAFF
TRBJ2-7,TRBV7-6,CASSLEAGQDEQYF
TRBJ2-1,TRBV27,CATTSPTQYNEQFF
TRBJ2-1,TRBV29-1,CSVSLAGGPDEQFF
TRBJ1-1,TRBV7-3,CASSWGPMNTEAFF
TRBJ1-2,TRBV5-1,CASSVDSGTKLSRGYTF
TRBJ2-1,TRBV11-1,CASSFEENEQFF
TRBJ1-4,TRBV7-2,CASSLAGTGGEKLFF
TRBJ1-2,TRBV9,CASSPLGRGLPYGYTF
TRBJ2-7,TRBV28,CASSFPSGTGVYEQYF
TRBJ1-5,TRBV27,CASSPTSSAGTRQPQHF
TRBJ1-2,TRBV5-1,CASSLDNNYGYTF
TRBJ2-3,TRBV29-1,CSVGGQGSRDTQYF
TRBJ2-7,TRBV7-9,CASSPGTGYVYEQYF
TRBJ2-2,TRBV20-1,CSAFPMEAGETGELFF
TRBJ2-2,TRBV29-1,CSVEGNANTGELFF
TRBJ1-1,TRBV7-3,CASSSDRGSTEAFF
TRBJ2-7,TRBV6-5,CASSYSQGNSYEQYF
TRBJ1-1,TRBV29-1,CSVEDVTGTEAFF
TRBJ2-3,TRBV7-3,CASSLVRRSSTDTQYF
TRBJ2-7,TRBV20-1,CSARDWDHAGEQYF
TRBJ1-4,TRBV29-1,CSVEGTATTNEKLFF